A selection of T cell receptor beta chains follows, all from one sample in a study of T cell responses to AZD1222 COVID-19 vaccine. Only in-frame clones appear in the TCRdb table, and some are missing; sequencing was by immunoSEQ multiplex PCR. The sample carries about 100,000 clones, around nine tenths recorded once. The input for sequencing was peripheral blood, taken on day 0 of AZD1222 vaccination. Receptor source: an adult in good health. Each CDR3 is given without its conserved first and last residue. Size values are once, few and many counts, or a class for expanded clones, and some rows have none.

clone_size j_call v_call cdr3_aa
. TRBJ1-1 TRBV30 AWSAQAHRMGTEAF
. TRBJ2-7 TRBV7-9 ASSLVDRCKGVRYEQY
. TRBJ2-1 TRBV10-3 AISDWASGGAGEQF
. TRBJ1-1 TRBV19 ASSPQTGGIF
. TRBJ1-5 TRBV7-3 ASSHGFNQPQH
. TRBJ2-5 TRBV11-2 ASSLGLEETQY
. TRBJ2-2 TRBV3-1/TRBV3-2 ASSQWWDRVGTGELF
. TRBJ2-7 TRBV28 ASSVISGGSSYEQY
. TRBJ1-2 TRBV10-3 AISEEKGPNYGYT
. TRBJ1-1 TRBV5-1 ASSLVKFTEAF
. TRBJ2-5 TRBV19 AGGVTQY
. TRBJ1-5 TRBV12-3/TRBV12-4 ASSLNQPQH
. TRBJ2-3 TRBV6-2/TRBV6-3 ASSPLRQARTDTQY
. TRBJ2-1 TRBV7-9 ASSSRDRYYNEQF
. TRBJ1-5 TRBV19 ASSPDRSGNQPQH
. TRBJ1-1 TRBV6-5 ASRVRGRGTEAF
. TRBJ2-2 TRBV7-8 ASSSWTGPGELF
. TRBJ2-7 TRBV5-1 ASSLDPPVYEQY
. TRBJ2-7 TRBV4-3 ASSRGRGYEQY
. TRBJ1-1 TRBV6-5 ASRWGDMNTEAF
. TRBJ1-1 TRBV7-9 ASTPRRGALDTEAF
. TRBJ2-5 TRBV7-3 ASSLGASGVGETQY
. TRBJ1-1 TRBV7-8 ASSLSWTPEAF
. TRBJ2-3 TRBV2 AINSGFTDTQY
. TRBJ1-4 TRBV4-2 ASTQGQGVGKLF
few TRBJ2-1 TRBV9 ASSFSSGASYNEQF